The sequence of this T cell receptor beta chain was determined in a study of cytomegalovirus exposure and HLA in healthy donors. The CDR3 is 12 amino acids. The V and J ends lost 2 bases and 0 bases respectively, with 3 bases between them. Germline lookup yields CDR1 GTSNPN and CDR2 SVGIG (reference sequence). Concerning this clone itself: Its antigen is still unknown. This specimen includes other DNA sequences encoding the same CDR3.

Study-level points and caveats: When a later analysis compared HLA-associated TCR beta chains with equally common others, the HLA-associated chains turned out to be more clonally expanded and to have lower generation probabilities. In a later analysis, CMV-associated beta chains were mostly HLA-associated, it appeared. In a later analysis, HLA-C alleles had the fewest associated TCRs, DRB1 alleles the most. Several of the most significant clusters appeared linked to common viral pathogens, based on a later analysis.

PCR amplification relied on 60 Vbeta primers (plus 13 Jbeta primers). Repertoires were generated with immunoSEQ multiplex PCR, while TCRdb's copy carries only in-frame clones and drops some. The sample includes over 50,000 clones, 80% to 90% of them seen just once. Sequenced material: PBMCs. The rearrangement links TRBV30 to TRBJ2-3; D unclear. The TCR originated in a young man in good health and CMV-seropositive. Written as DNA, the CDR3 is TGTGCCTGGAGTTTAAGCACAGATACGCAGTATTTT. This sequence encodes CAWSLSTDTQYF. The entire variable domain, with the rest obtained from reference TRBV30 and TRBJ2-3, is as follows: SQTIHQWPATLVQPVGSPLSLECTVEGTSNPNLYWYRQAAGRGLQLLFYSVGIGQISSEVPQNLSASRPQDRQFILSSKKLLLSDSGFYLCAWSLSTDTQYFGPGTRLTVL.